This T cell receptor beta chain was sequenced in a study of blood T cell repertoires in COVID-19. Authors' methods: Estimation of nucleated cell counts was performed using reference gene primer amplification. Measured with immunoSEQ multiplex PCR; TCRdb has only the in-frame clones, and not every one. V, J and clone size derive from that table, while D and trimming were established from the DNA sequence. The sample carries 150,000 or so clones, 81% recorded once. V lost 0 bases to trimming and J lost 8 bases, with 11 bases between them. CDR3 length: 14 residues. Germline V gene lookup returns CDR1 MNHEY and CDR2 SVGAGI.

This clonotype originated in a middle-aged woman with acute COVID-19. The rearrangement joins TRBV6-5 to TRBJ2-1; possibly TRBD2 for D (6 bases). Sequencing was done on a sample of PBMCs or T cells enriched from blood (not recorded which). CDR3 nucleotides: TGTGCCAGCAGTTACTCGGGAAGGGAGGATGAGCAGTTCTTC. Its translation is CASSYSGREDEQFF.